Below, 9 T cell receptor beta chains from the same sample are listed, as sequenced in a study of vaccination and CD4 T cells after COVID-19. Their antigens are not known. Time point: late sampling 161 to 241 days after vaccination in a few convalescent patients. Indicated treatment: approximately nine-day PBMC culture with coronavirus spike peptide pools or control peptides (ViraFEST assay). An Oncomine TCR Beta short-read assay was used to sequence the DNA from cultured CD4+ T cells. TCRdb analysed the PCR reads with MiXCR anew, one entry per CDR3 protein. Here the sample spans tens of thousands of distinct CDR3 sequences, more than 30% being singletons. Sample: CD4+ T cells from blood, cultured in vitro, taken about 7 months after SARS-CoV-2 vaccination. Receptors were obtained from a human donor who had recovered from COVID-19.

The chain is built from TRBV20-1 and TRBJ2-7, with D perhaps matching TRBD1 or TRBD2 (5 bases each). Between the trimmed V and J ends, which lost 6 bases and 3 bases, there was a span of 21 bases. CDR1 and CDR2 from the germline V gene are DFQATT and SNEGSKA (reference sequence). The length of the CDR3 is 15 residues. This CDR3 is CSAVQPGQYFYEQYF. The CDR3 region has the DNA TGCAGTGCAGTACAACCGGGGCAGTATTTCTACGAGCAGTACTTC.

This clonotype came up once. This sequence joins TRBV6-1 and TRBJ2-7; unclear D gene. There are 13 residues in the CDR3. Germline V gene lookup returns CDR1 MNHNS and CDR2 SASEGT. V gave up 6 bases and J gave up 3 bases, with 12 bases separating them. CDR3 nucleotide sequence: TGTGCCAGCAGGATCGACAAAGACTACGAGCAGTACTTC. Translated, it gives CASRIDKDYEQYF.

V and J are TRBV20-1 and TRBJ2-5; 8 bases align to TRBD2. The germline V gene has CDR1 DFQATT and CDR2 SNEGSKA (reference sequence). Trimming at V came to 3 bases and at J to 2 bases, leaving 17 bases not matched to a gene. The length of the CDR3 is 18 residues. The CDR3 nucleotides are TGCAGTGCTAGTCGGCTGGCGGGGGGCCTGAGTGGGCAAGAGACCCAGTACTTC. It encodes CSASRLAGGLSGQETQYF.

This clonotype was seen only a few times. The V gene is TRBV7-6, the J gene TRBJ1-6; 7 bases are shared with TRBD1. The trim removed 5 bases at V and 8 bases at J, leaving 3 bases unmatched. The CDR3 runs 13 residues. Germline-derived CDR1 and CDR2 are SGHVS and FNYEAQ. The CDR3 bases are TGTGCCAGCAGCCGGGACAGAGATTCACCCCTCCACTTT. It encodes CASSRDRDSPLHF. Full variable domain (missing parts from reference TRBV7-6 and TRBJ1-6): GAGVSQSPRYKVTKRGQDVALRCDPISGHVSLYWYRQALGQGPEFLTYFNYEAQQDKSGLPNDRFSAERPEGSISTLTIQRTEQRDSAMYRCASSRDRDSPLHFGNGTRLTVT.

The chain carries TRBV7-9 and TRBJ1-2; the D gene is possibly TRBD1 (5 bases). Germline V gives CDR1 SEHNR, CDR2 FQNEAQ (reference sequence). The CDR3 extends over 14 amino acids. Trimming removed 5 bases at V and 5 bases at J, with 15 bases between. The CDR3 spells CASSRVGAGYGYTF. The CDR3 DNA reads TGTGCCAGCAGCAGGGTCGGGGCCGGGTATGGCTACACCTTC.

This chain uses TRBV20-1 with TRBJ2-5, with 13 bases fitting TRBD2. This CDR3 is 17 amino acids long. CDR1 is DFQATT, CDR2 SNEGSKA, per germline (reference sequence). V trimming: 1 base; J trimming: 1 base; junction bases outside the gene matches: 6. The CDR3 protein is CSARGLGLAGPQETQYF. CDR3 sequence (DNA): TGCAGTGCTAGAGGGCTGGGACTAGCGGGGCCCCAAGAGACCCAGTACTTC.

This clonotype was picked up a small number of times. This chain uses TRBV20-1 with TRBJ2-5, with D perhaps TRBD2 (6 bases). This CDR3 contains 14 residues. V lost 6 bases, J lost 5 bases, and 19 bases lay in between. Germline V gene data show CDR1 as DFQATT and CDR2 as SNEGSKA (reference sequence). CDR3 in DNA: TGCAGTGCCCCCTACCGATCCCGGGGGGAGACCCAGTACTTC. The encoded protein is CSAPYRSRGETQYF.

The rearrangement links TRBV24-1 to TRBJ1-5, with D tentatively TRBD1 (5 bases). This CDR3 comprises 13 residues. In germline, CDR1 is KGHDR, CDR2 SFDVKD. Trimming removed 8 bases from V and 0 bases from J, with 7 bases in between. The CDR3 sequence: CATNQGSNQPQHF. CDR3 bases: TGTGCCACCAATCAGGGTAGCAATCAGCCCCAGCATTTT.

The chain has TRBV20-1 and TRBJ1-4; tentative D call: TRBD1 (6 bases). Trimming cost V 0 bases and J 7 bases, with 12 bases left between them. There are 14 residues in the CDR3. The V gene's germline CDR1 is DFQATT and CDR2 SNEGSKA (reference sequence). CDR3 residues: CSARDRGIGEKLFF. CDR3 DNA sequence: TGCAGTGCTAGAGACAGGGGTATCGGTGAAAAACTGTTTTTT.